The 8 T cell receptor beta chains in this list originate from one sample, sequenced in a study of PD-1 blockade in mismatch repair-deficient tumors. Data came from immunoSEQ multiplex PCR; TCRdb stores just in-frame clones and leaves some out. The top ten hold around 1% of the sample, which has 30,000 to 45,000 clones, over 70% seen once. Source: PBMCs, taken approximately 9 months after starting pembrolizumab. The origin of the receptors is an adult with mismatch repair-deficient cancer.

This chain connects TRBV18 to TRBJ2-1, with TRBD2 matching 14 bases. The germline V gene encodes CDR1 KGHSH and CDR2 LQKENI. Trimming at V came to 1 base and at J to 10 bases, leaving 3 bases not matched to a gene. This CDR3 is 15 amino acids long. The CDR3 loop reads CASSPLGLAGVEQFF. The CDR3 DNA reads TGTGCCAGCTCACCACTGGGACTAGCGGGAGTCGAGCAGTTCTTC. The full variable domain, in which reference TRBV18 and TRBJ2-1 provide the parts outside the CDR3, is NAGVMQNPRHLVRRRGQEARLRCSPMKGHSHVYWYRQLPEEGLKFMVYLQKENIIDESGMPKERFSAEFPKEGPSILRIQQVVRGDSAAYFCASSPLGLAGVEQFFGPGTRLTVL.

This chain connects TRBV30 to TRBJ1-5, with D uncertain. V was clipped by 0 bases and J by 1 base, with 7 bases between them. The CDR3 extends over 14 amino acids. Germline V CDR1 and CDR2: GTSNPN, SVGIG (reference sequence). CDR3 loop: CAWSVGRSNQPQHF. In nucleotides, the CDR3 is TGTGCCTGGAGTGTAGGGAGGAGCAATCAGCCCCAGCATTTT.

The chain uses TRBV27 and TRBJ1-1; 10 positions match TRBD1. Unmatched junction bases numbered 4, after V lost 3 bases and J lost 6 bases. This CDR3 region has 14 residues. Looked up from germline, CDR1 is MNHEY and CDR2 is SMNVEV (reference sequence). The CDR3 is CASSLTDRGAEAFF. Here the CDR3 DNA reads TGTGCCAGCAGTTTGACGGACAGGGGGGCTGAAGCTTTCTTT.

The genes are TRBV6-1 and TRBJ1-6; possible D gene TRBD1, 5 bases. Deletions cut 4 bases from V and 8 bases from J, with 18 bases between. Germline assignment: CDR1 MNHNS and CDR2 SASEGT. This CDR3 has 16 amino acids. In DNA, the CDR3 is TGTGCCAGCAGTGCCCAGGGTCTCCCGTCTGATTCACCCCTCCACTTT. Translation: CASSAQGLPSDSPLHF.

The CDR3 region has the DNA TGTGCCAGTAGTGGGGGGGGCTCTGGGGCCAACGTCCTGACTTTC. This codes for CASSGGGSGANVLTF. The chain links TRBV19 to TRBJ2-6; 7 nucleotides align to TRBD2. The germline CDR1 and CDR2 sequences are LNHDA and SQIVND (reference sequence). After removal of 5 bases from V and 0 bases from J, the junction contained 1 base not matched to a gene. This CDR3 contains 15 residues. Filled out from reference TRBV19 and TRBJ2-6, the complete variable domain reads DGGITQSPKYLFRKEGQNVTLSCEQNLNHDAMYWYRQDPGQGLRLIYYSQIVNDFQKGDIAEGYSVSREKKESFPLTVTSAQKNPTAFYLCASSGGGSGANVLTFGAGSRLTVL.

The DNA of the CDR3 is TGTGCCAGCAGTTTGGACAGGTACACTGAAGCTTTCTTT. Translating it yields CASSLDRYTEAFF. V and J are TRBV28 and TRBJ1-1, with 7 bases identical to TRBD1. Germline values: CDR1 MDHEN, CDR2 SYDVKM. Trimming cost V 3 bases and J 3 bases; bases outside gene matches: 1. CDR3 length equals 13 residues.

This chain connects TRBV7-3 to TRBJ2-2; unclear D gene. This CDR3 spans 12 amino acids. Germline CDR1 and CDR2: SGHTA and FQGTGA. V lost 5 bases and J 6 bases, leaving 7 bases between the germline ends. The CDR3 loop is CASSTKPGELFF. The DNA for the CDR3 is TGTGCCAGCAGCACGAAGCCCGGGGAGCTGTTTTTT.

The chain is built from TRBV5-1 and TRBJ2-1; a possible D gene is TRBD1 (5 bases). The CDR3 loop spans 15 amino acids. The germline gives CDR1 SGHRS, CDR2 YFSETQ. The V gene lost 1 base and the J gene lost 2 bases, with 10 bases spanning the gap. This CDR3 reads CASSLLGDAYNEQFF. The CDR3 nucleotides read TGCGCCAGCAGCTTGTTAGGGGATGCCTACAATGAGCAGTTCTTC.